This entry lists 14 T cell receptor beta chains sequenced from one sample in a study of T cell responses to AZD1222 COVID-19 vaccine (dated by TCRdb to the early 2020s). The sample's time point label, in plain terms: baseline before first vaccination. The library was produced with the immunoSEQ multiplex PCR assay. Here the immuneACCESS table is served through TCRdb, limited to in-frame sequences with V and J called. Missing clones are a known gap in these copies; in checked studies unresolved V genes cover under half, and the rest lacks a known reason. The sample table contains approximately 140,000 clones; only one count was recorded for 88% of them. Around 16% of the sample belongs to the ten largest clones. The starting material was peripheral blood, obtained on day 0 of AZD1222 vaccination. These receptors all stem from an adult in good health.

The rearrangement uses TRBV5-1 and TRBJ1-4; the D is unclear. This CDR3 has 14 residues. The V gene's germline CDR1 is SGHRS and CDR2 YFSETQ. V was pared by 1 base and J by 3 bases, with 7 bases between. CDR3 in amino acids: CASSLTGANEKLFF. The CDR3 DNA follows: TGCGCCAGCAGCTTGACCGGGGCTAATGAAAAACTGTTTTTT.

The CDR3 nucleotides read TGTGCCAGCACCAAATCGGGGGACGTATACACTGAAGCTTTCTTT. Its translation: CASTKSGDVYTEAFF. V gene TRBV4-2 combines with J gene TRBJ1-1, with a possible D match to TRBD1 (5 bases). This CDR3 is built from 15 residues. From germline, CDR1 is LGHNA and CDR2 YNFKEQ. V was pared by 7 bases and J by 3 bases, with 18 bases between.

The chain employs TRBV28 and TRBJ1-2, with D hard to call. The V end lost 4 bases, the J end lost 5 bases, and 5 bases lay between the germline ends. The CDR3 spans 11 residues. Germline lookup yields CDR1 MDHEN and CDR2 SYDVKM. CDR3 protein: CASSWNYGYTF. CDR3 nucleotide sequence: TGTGCCAGCAGTTGGAATTATGGCTACACCTTC.

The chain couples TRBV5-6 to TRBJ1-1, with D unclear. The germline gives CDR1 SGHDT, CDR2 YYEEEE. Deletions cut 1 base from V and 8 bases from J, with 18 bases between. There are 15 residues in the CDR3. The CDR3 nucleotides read TGTGCCAGCAGCTTGCTGCAGCCATGGAGGGAGGAAGCTTTCTTT. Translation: CASSLLQPWREEAFF.

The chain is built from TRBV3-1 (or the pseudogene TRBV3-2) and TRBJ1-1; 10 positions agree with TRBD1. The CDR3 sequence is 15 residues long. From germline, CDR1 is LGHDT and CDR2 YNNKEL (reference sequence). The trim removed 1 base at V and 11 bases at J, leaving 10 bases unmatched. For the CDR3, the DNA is TGTGCCAGCAGCCAAGGTTCCCCGGGACAGGGGACGGCTTTCTTT. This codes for CASSQGSPGQGTAFF.

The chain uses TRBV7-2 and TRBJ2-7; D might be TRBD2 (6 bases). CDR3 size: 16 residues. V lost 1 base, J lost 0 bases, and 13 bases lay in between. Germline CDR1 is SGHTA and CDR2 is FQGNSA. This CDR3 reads CASSLGGGASSYEQYF. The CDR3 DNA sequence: TGTGCCAGCAGCTTAGGTGGCGGGGCGAGCTCCTACGAGCAGTACTTC.

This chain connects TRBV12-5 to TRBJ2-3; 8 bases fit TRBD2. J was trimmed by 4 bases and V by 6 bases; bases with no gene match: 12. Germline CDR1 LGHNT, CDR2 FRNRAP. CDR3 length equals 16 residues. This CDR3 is CASGRGPGLGPDTQYF. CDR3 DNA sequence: TGTGCTAGTGGCCGGGGACCGGGACTAGGACCAGATACGCAGTATTTT.

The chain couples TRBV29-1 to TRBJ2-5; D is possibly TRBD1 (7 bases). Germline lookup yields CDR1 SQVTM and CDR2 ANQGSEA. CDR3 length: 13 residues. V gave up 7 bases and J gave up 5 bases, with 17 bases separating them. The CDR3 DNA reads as TGCAGCGATCTCAGGGGGGCCGGTGAGACCCAGTACTTC. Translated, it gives CSDLRGAGETQYF.

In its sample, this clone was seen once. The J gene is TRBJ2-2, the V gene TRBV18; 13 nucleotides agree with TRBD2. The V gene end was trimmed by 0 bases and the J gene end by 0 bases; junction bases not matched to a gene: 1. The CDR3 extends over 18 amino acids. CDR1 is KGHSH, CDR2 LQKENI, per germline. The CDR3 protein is CASSPPGLAGPNTGELFF. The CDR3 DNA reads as TGTGCCAGCTCACCACCGGGACTAGCGGGGCCGAACACCGGGGAGCTGTTTTTT. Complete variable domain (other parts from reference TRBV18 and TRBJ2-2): NAGVMQNPRHLVRRRGQEARLRCSPMKGHSHVYWYRQLPEEGLKFMVYLQKENIIDESGMPKERFSAEFPKEGPSILRIQQVVRGDSAAYFCASSPPGLAGPNTGELFFGEGSRLTVL.

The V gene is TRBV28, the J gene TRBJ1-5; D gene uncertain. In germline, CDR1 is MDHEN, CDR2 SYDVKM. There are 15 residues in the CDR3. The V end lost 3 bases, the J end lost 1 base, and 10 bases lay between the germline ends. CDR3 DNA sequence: TGTGCCAGCAGTTTTAATTTTAGGAGCAATCAGCCCCAGCATTTT. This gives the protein CASSFNFRSNQPQHF. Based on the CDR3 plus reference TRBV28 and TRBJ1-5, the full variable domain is DVKVTQSSRYLVKRTGEKVFLECVQDMDHENMFWYRQDPGLGLRLIYFSYDVKMKEKGDIPEGYSVSREKKERFSLILESASTNQTSMYLCASSFNFRSNQPQHFGDGTRLSIL.

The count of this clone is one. Written as DNA, the CDR3 is TGTGCCAGCTCACCGAATCGACAGGCGAACACTGAAGCTTTCTTT. Encoded protein: CASSPNRQANTEAFF. The chain recombines TRBV18 with TRBJ1-1; D may be TRBD1 (6 bases). Per the germline V gene, CDR1 is KGHSH and CDR2 is LQKENI. This CDR3 comprises 15 residues. The V gene lost 3 bases and the J gene lost 1 base, with 12 bases spanning the gap.

CDR3: CASISTRDGYTF. CDR3 coding DNA: TGCGCCAGCATATCAACCAGGGATGGCTACACCTTC. The V call is TRBV23-1, the J call TRBJ1-2, with D tentatively TRBD1 (5 bases). TRBV23-1 is an ORF for which the function is uncertain. V gave up 7 bases and J gave up 6 bases, with 12 bases separating them. The CDR3 totals 12 residues.

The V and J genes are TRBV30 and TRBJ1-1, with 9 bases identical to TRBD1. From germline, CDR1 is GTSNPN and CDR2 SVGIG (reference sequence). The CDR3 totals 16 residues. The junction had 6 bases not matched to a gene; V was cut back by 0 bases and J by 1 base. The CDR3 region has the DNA TGTGCCTGGAGTGTCCCCTCGGACAGGGGGAACACTGAAGCTTTCTTT. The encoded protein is CAWSVPSDRGNTEAFF.

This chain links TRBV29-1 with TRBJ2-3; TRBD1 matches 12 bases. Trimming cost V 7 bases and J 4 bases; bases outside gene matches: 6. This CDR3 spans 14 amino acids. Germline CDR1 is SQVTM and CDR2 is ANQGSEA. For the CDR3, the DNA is TGCAGCGCGTCCGGGACAGGGGGCGCAGATACGCAGTATTTT. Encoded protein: CSASGTGGADTQYF.